The 11 T cell receptor beta chains listed next were all sequenced from one sample in a study of control samples from healthy donors and cancer patients. TCRdb keeps only in-frame clones here, not all; method: immunoSEQ multiplex PCR. The table shows 60,000 to 75,000 clones, with roughly 85% occurring only once. The sample taken for sequencing was blood. Receptor source: a middle-aged man in good health.

This clone was seen a handful of times. The V and J genes are TRBV29-1 and TRBJ1-1; D remains unclear. Trimming cost V 3 bases and J 1 base, with 9 bases left between them. This CDR3 has 13 residues. The V gene's germline CDR1 is SQVTM and CDR2 ANQGSEA. The chain's CDR3 is CSVELNPNTEAFF. The DNA for the CDR3 is TGCAGCGTTGAGCTCAACCCGAACACTGAAGCTTTCTTT.

The rearrangement uses TRBV4-1 and TRBJ2-7; TRBD2 might be the D (7 bases). V gave up 9 bases and J gave up 6 bases, with 18 bases separating them. The CDR3 spans 13 residues. Germline CDR1 and CDR2: MGHRA and YSYEKL. The CDR3, as DNA: TGCGCCAGTTCGGCGGGGGCCTCGGTCGAGCAGTACTTC. It specifies CASSAGASVEQYF.

V gene TRBV5-6 combines with J gene TRBJ2-1, with D possibly TRBD1 on 6 matching bases. The CDR3 runs 15 residues. CDR1 is SGHDT and CDR2 is YYEEEE in the germline V gene. V was clipped by 0 bases and J by 4 bases, with 11 bases between them. CDR3 nucleotides: TGTGCCAGCAGCTTGGTACAGGGCCGTTACAATGAGCAGTTCTTC. Its protein product is CASSLVQGRYNEQFF.

The V call is TRBV18, the J call TRBJ1-1; weak D call: TRBD1 (6 bases). The CDR3 contains 17 residues. Trimming stripped 0 bases from V and 2 bases from J, with 16 bases between. The V gene's germline CDR1 is KGHSH and CDR2 LQKENI. The CDR3 region is CASSPPTGLSGNTEAFF. DNA of the CDR3: TGTGCCAGCTCACCACCTACAGGGCTGTCGGGCAACACTGAAGCTTTCTTT.

The chain has TRBV6-2 or TRBV6-3 and TRBJ1-1; TRBD1 might be the D (5 bases). Trimming removed 0 bases at V and 5 bases at J, with 19 bases between. Per the germline V gene, CDR1 is MNHEY and CDR2 is SVGEGT. This CDR3 is built from 17 residues. In DNA, the CDR3 is TGTGCCAGCAGTTACTCGAGACGCGGGGGGGTAAGGACTGAAGCTTTCTTT. Translation gives CASSYSRRGGVRTEAFF.

V gene TRBV6-5 combines with J gene TRBJ1-3; D not resolved. In germline, CDR1 is MNHEY, CDR2 SVGAGI. This CDR3 region has 15 residues. V lost 4 bases to trimming and J lost 0 bases, with 10 bases between them. This chain's CDR3 is CASSLTQSSGNTIYF. CDR3 nucleotide sequence: TGTGCCAGCAGTTTAACACAGAGCTCTGGAAACACCATATATTTT.

The chain is built from TRBV14 and TRBJ1-2; no clear D. Germline values: CDR1 SGHDN, CDR2 FVKESK. This CDR3 contains 13 residues. With 1 base removed from V and 3 bases from J, the gap between germline ends came to 6 bases. CDR3 loop: CASSQVPDYGYTF. CDR3 DNA sequence: TGTGCCAGCAGCCAAGTCCCGGACTATGGCTACACCTTC.

V and J are TRBV11-3 and TRBJ1-2; no firm D call. V was trimmed by 5 bases and J by 6 bases, leaving 7 bases between them. Germline V gene lookup returns CDR1 SGHNT and CDR2 YENEEA. The CDR3 spans 11 residues. Written as DNA, the CDR3 is TGTGCCAGCAGCGTTAGAGATGGCTACACCTTC. Its protein is CASSVRDGYTF.

The rearrangement uses TRBV10-3 and TRBJ1-1; perhaps TRBD1 as D (5 bases). The germline V gene has CDR1 ENHRY and CDR2 SYGVKD. CDR3 length: 15 amino acids. V lost 3 bases, J lost 3 bases, and 14 bases lay in between. This CDR3 is CAISESRQGDTEAFF. CDR3 in DNA: TGTGCCATCAGTGAAAGTCGGCAGGGTGACACTGAAGCTTTCTTT.

DNA of the CDR3: TGTGCCTGGAGTATGGTGGGTTCACCCCTCCACTTT. It codes for CAWSMVGSPLHF. The chain links TRBV30 to TRBJ1-6; D not resolved. V was shortened by 2 bases and J by 9 bases, with 8 bases between the two germline ends. There are 12 residues in the CDR3. CDR1 is GTSNPN, CDR2 SVGIG, per germline (reference sequence).

The gene calls are TRBV19 and TRBJ1-6; no clear D gene. The CDR3 spans 13 residues. CDR1 and CDR2 (germline): LNHDA, SQIVND (reference sequence). Trimming shortened V by 8 bases and J by 10 bases, and 15 bases separated the two germline ends. CDR3 in amino acids: CASGSLERSPLHF. CDR3 nucleotide sequence: TGTGCCAGTGGGTCCCTTGAGAGATCACCCCTCCACTTT.